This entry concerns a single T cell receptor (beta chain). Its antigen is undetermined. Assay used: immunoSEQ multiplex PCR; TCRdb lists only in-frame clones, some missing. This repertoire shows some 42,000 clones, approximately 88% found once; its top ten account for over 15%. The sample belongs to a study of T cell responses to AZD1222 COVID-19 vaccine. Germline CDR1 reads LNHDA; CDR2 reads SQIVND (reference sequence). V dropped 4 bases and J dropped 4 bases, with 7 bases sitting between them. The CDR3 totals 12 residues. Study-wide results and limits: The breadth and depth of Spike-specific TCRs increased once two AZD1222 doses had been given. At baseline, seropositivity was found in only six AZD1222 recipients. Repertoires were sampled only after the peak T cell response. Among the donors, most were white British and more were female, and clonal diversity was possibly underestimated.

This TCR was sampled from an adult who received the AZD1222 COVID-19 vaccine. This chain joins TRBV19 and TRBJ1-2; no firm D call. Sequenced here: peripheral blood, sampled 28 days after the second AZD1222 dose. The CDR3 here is CASSNQVYGYTF. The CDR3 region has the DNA TGTGCCAGTAGTAACCAGGTCTATGGCTACACCTTC.